The next 21 T cell receptor beta chains were all read from a single sample in a study of molecular identifiers for immune sequencing clone quantification. MiXCR, applied by TCRdb to the PCR reads, yields one record per CDR3 protein. The profile shows about 320,000 distinct CDR3 sequences, 20% to 25% of them singletons. What was sequenced was naive CD8+ T cells from blood, with Jurkat cell RNA spiked in. The subset denotes: FACS-sorted CD8+CD4-CCR7+CD45RA+ naive T cells. The receptor set was obtained from a human donor in good health. Some libraries in this study had Jurkat cell RNA spiked in.

This clonotype was observed many times. The rearrangement links TRBV20-1 to TRBJ2-2, with 7 bases that match TRBD2. Germline values: CDR1 DFQATT, CDR2 SNEGSKA (reference sequence). This CDR3 comprises 13 residues. CDR3 amino acids: CSADPGGTGELFF. The CDR3 coding sequence is TGCAGCGCAGATCCGGGGGGCACCGGGGAGCTGTTTTTT.

Of note for this clonotype: The junction departs from the called germline gene at one end, perhaps through a read error. The rearrangement joins TRBV4-3 to TRBJ2-7; D perhaps matches TRBD1 (6 bases). In germline, CDR1 is LGHNA, CDR2 YSLEER. This CDR3 has 14 amino acids. Written as DNA, the CDR3 is TGCGCCAGCAGCCAAGATTTGACAGGTTTTGAGCAGCACTTC. It specifies CASSQDLTGFEQHF.

V usage is TRBV7-9 and J usage is TRBJ1-4; D gene unclear. The CDR3 has 14 residues. CDR1 SEHNR and CDR2 FQNEAQ come from the germline V gene (reference sequence). Trimming cost V 1 base and J 0 bases, with 3 bases left between them. In DNA, the CDR3 is TGTGCCAGCAGCTTAGGTGCAACTAATGAAAAACTGTTTTTT. This sequence encodes CASSLGATNEKLFF.

This clonotype was found many times. J is TRBJ1-1 and V is TRBV9, with TRBD1 matching 9 bases. J gave up 6 bases and V 3 bases, and 12 bases lay outside the gene matches. The germline V gene encodes CDR1 SGDLS and CDR2 YYNGEE. This CDR3 is built from 16 residues. The CDR3 sequence: CASSEISGTGLAEAFF. Here the CDR3 DNA reads TGTGCCAGCAGCGAAATCTCCGGGACAGGGCTCGCTGAAGCTTTCTTT.

This clonotype was counted once. This clone may be a read error of a much larger clone one base away. This chain links TRBV29-1 with TRBJ2-3; D uncertain. Germline V lookup: CDR1 SQVTM, CDR2 ANQGSEA. The length of the CDR3 is 11 residues. The CDR3 here is CSAPGVDTRYF. The CDR3 DNA is TGCAGCGCTCCCGGCGTAGATACGCGGTATTTT.

This clonotype has just a few counts. Here the CDR3 reads CASSESLQGEAYEQYF. The CDR3, as DNA: TGTGCCAGCAGTGAATCGCTACAGGGTGAGGCCTACGAGCAGTACTTC. The rearrangement joins TRBV25-1 to TRBJ2-7; TRBD1 might be the D (6 bases). The CDR3 length is 16 residues. V lost 1 base to trimming and J lost 2 bases, with 15 bases between them. Germline V gene data show CDR1 as MGHDK and CDR2 as SYGVNS.

The J gene is TRBJ1-5, the V gene TRBV2, with TRBD1 identical over 7 bases. CDR3 length: 15 amino acids. Trimming cost V 1 base and J 1 base; bases outside gene matches: 1. Germline loops: CDR1 SNHLY, CDR2 FYNNEI. CDR3 sequence reads: CASSEGTGSNQPQHF. Here the CDR3 DNA reads TGTGCCAGCAGTGAAGGGACAGGAAGCAATCAGCCCCAGCATTTT.

This clonotype was seen a few times. CDR3 region: CASSLMTGIGGTGELFF. For the CDR3, the DNA is TGTGCCAGCAGCCTCATGACAGGAATAGGTGGCACCGGGGAGCTGTTTTTT. J is TRBJ2-2 and V is TRBV3-1; tentatively, D is TRBD1 (6 bases). CDR3 length: 17 amino acids. Trimming cost V 4 bases and J 4 bases, with 19 bases left between them. The V gene's germline CDR1 is LGHDT and CDR2 YNNKEL (reference sequence).

With respect to this clonotype: Being one base from a much bigger clone, this may be a read error. The rearrangement joins TRBV6-1 to TRBJ2-7; a possible D gene is TRBD2 (6 bases). Trimming took 4 bases from V and 3 from J, leaving 19 bases between them. CDR1 and CDR2 from the germline V gene are MNHNS and SASEGT. This CDR3 has 16 residues. Here the CDR3 DNA reads TGTGCCAGCAGTGGCCTCTCGGCGGGGAAGTTCTACGAGCAGTACTTC. Protein sequence: CASSGLSAGKFYEQYF.

As for this clonotype: This clone may be a read error of a much larger clone one base away. This chain joins TRBV5-1 and TRBJ2-7, with D unclear. The V gene's germline CDR1 is SGHRS and CDR2 YFSETQ. This CDR3 region has 16 residues. V lost 4 bases and J lost 2, with 19 bases in between. The CDR3 loop reads CASSPDLFVSPYEQYF. CDR3 nucleotides: TGCGCCAGCAGCCCCGACCTCTTCGTGAGCCCCTACGAGCAGTACTTC. The full variable domain, its missing parts supplied by reference TRBV5-1 and TRBJ2-7, is KAGVTQTPRYLIKTRGQQVTLSCSPISGHRSVSWYQQTPGQGLQFLFEYFSETQRNKGNFPGRFSGRQFSNSRSEMNVSTLELGDSALYLCASSPDLFVSPYEQYFGPGTRLTVT.

On this clonotype: It may be a read error: a sequence one base away is much more abundant. The chain has TRBV2 and TRBJ2-2, with TRBD2 identical over 7 bases. V was clipped by 3 bases and J by 6 bases; unmatched bases: 4. Germline V gene lookup returns CDR1 SNHLY and CDR2 FYNNEI. This CDR3 has 14 residues. The CDR3 DNA follows: TGTGCCAGCAGTGAGGGGGGGGAGGCCGGGGAGCTGTTTTTT. Its translation: CASSEGGEAGELFF. The variable domain in full, completed from reference TRBV2 and TRBJ2-2, reads EPEVTQTPSHQVTQMGQEVILRCVPISNHLYFYWYRQILGQKVEFLVSFYNNEISEKSEIFDDQFSVERPDGSNFTLKIRSTKLEDSAMYFCASSEGGEAGELFFGEGSRLTVL.

Comment on this clonotype: Possible read error: a much larger clone is one base away. This chain joins TRBV14 and TRBJ1-3; D unclear. Germline loops: CDR1 SGHDN, CDR2 FVKESK. This CDR3 spans 15 amino acids. The CDR3 nucleotides read TGTGCCAGCAGCCAAGATGGGCTTATTGGAAACACCATGTATTTT. This gives the protein CASSQDGLIGNTMYF.

This clonotype has a handful of counts. One junction end disagrees with the germline gene, perhaps due to a read error. The chain joins TRBV12-3 or TRBV12-4 to TRBJ1-4; the D gene is possibly TRBD1 (5 bases). This CDR3 is built from 15 residues. In DNA, the CDR3 is TGTGTCAGCAGACAGTCATCTTCAACTAATGAAAAACTGTTTTTT. This sequence encodes CVSRQSSSTNEKLFF.

The rearrangement links TRBV9 to TRBJ2-3; 11 nucleotides agree with TRBD1. The germline CDR1 and CDR2 sequences are SGDLS and YYNGEE. The CDR3 runs 20 residues. The V segment lost 2 bases and the J segment 3 bases; nucleotides outside the gene matches: 17. This CDR3 reads CASSVGQGARIADLTDTQYF. The CDR3 DNA reads as TGTGCCAGCAGCGTCGGACAGGGGGCTAGAATCGCGGATTTGACAGATACGCAGTATTTT.

This clonotype was detected ten times or more. This sequence joins TRBV7-8 and TRBJ2-6, with 11 bases fitting TRBD1. Germline lookup yields CDR1 SGHVS and CDR2 FQNEAQ. J was trimmed by 0 bases and V by 6 bases; bases with no gene match: 4. The CDR3 has 17 amino acids. CDR3 coding DNA: TGTGCCAGCAGTACCGGGACAGGGGGCTCTGGGGCCAACGTCCTGACTTTC. The encoded protein is CASSTGTGGSGANVLTF. Drawing the rest from reference TRBV7-8 and TRBJ2-6, the complete variable domain is GAGVSQSPRYKVAKRGQDVALRCDPISGHVSLFWYQQALGQGPEFLTYFQNEAQLDKSGLPSDRFFAERPEGSVSTLKIQRTQQEDSAVYLCASSTGTGGSGANVLTFGAGSRLTVL.

The chain recombines TRBV19 with TRBJ2-3; no firm D call. The germline V gene has CDR1 LNHDA and CDR2 SQIVND (reference sequence). V gave up 3 bases and J gave up 4 bases, with 5 bases separating them. The CDR3 runs to 12 residues. CDR3 region: CASSIRSDTQYF. The CDR3 nucleotides are TGTGCCAGTAGTATTCGGTCAGATACGCAGTATTTT.

This clonotype came up once. A read error may explain this, as a much larger clone is one base away. This rearrangement joins TRBV19 to TRBJ1-5; D call uncertain. Germline CDR1 is LNHDA and CDR2 is SQIVND (reference sequence). The CDR3 contains 14 residues. The DNA for the CDR3 is TGTGCCAGTAGTATGACGGATAGCAATCAGTCCCAGCATTTT. Protein sequence: CASSMTDSNQSQHF.

Worth noting for this clonotype: A read error may explain this, as a much larger clone is one base away. The chain carries TRBV28 and TRBJ1-2; D ambiguous. Germline CDR1 MDHEN, CDR2 SYDVKM. V lost 5 bases and J 2 bases, leaving 15 bases between the germline ends. The CDR3 is 15 amino acids. The CDR3 DNA reads TGTGCCAGCAGTGCAAGATTCTTCCAAAACTATGGCTACACCTTC. It yields the protein CASSARFFQNYGYTF.

This clonotype was counted many times. The rearrangement joins TRBV28 to TRBJ1-4, with D hard to call. The CDR3 runs to 13 residues. Germline values: CDR1 MDHEN, CDR2 SYDVKM. V was cut by 2 bases and J by 5 bases, with 6 bases left in between. CDR3 DNA: TGTGCCAGCAGTTTACATGAAAATGAAAAACTGTTTTTT. Amino acids: CASSLHENEKLFF.

As concerns this clonotype: This sequence may be a read error, since a much larger clone differs from it by one base. The genes are TRBV12-3 or TRBV12-4 and TRBJ2-3, with TRBD2 identical over 9 bases. The CDR3 has 17 amino acids. V lost 6 bases and J lost 0; bases outside the gene matches: 10. CDR3 region: CASRRGGSTSSTDTQYF. The CDR3 nucleotides are TGTGCCAGCAGGCGGGGGGGCTCTACTTCTAGCACAGATACGCAGTATTTT.

Note on this clonotype: A read error may produce the germline difference seen at one junction end. This chain joins TRBV7-9 and TRBJ1-1; D call uncertain. The germline V gene has CDR1 SEHNR and CDR2 FQNEAQ (reference sequence). The CDR3 loop spans 14 amino acids. DNA of the CDR3: TGTGCCAGCGGCTTCGCAGGAGCGAACACTGAAGCTTTCTTT. This encodes CASGFAGANTEAFF. Full variable domain (missing parts from reference TRBV7-9 and TRBJ1-1): DTGVSQNPRHKITKRGQNVTFRCDPISEHNRLYWYRQTLGQGPEFLTYFQNEAQLEKSRLLSDRFSAERPKGSFSTLEIQRTEQGDSAMYLCASGFAGANTEAFFGQGTRLTVV.